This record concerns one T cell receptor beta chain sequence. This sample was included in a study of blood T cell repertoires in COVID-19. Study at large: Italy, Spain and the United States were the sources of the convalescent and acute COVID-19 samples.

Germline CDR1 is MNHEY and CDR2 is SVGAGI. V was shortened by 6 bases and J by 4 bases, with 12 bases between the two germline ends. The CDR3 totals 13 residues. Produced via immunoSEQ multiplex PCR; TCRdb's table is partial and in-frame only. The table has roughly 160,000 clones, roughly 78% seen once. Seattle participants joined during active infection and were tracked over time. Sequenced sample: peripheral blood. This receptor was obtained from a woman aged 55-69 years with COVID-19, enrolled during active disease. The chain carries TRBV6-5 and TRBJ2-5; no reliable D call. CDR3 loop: CASSQDFGETQYF. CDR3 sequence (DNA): TGTGCCAGCAGCCAGGATTTTGGAGAGACCCAGTACTTC.